This paragraph covers one T cell receptor beta chain sequence. Its matching antigen is unknown. These data originate in a study of post-analysis software for immune sequencing data. The library was made from cDNA and included unique molecular identifiers. TCRdb reprocessed the PCR reads with MiXCR, giving one entry per CDR3 protein. The data show fewer than 700,000 distinct CDR3 sequences, roughly two fifths seen once. Study-level findings and limits: Elevated frequency relative to controls characterized four or five TRBV segments in patients, TRBV5-6, TRBV5-1 and TRBV20-1 among them.

In germline, CDR1 is MNHNY, CDR2 SVGAGI (reference sequence). The V and J ends lost 6 bases and 1 base, in that order; junction bases with no gene match: 8. CDR3 length: 15 residues. The rearrangement uses TRBV6-6 and TRBJ2-5, with 7 bases lining up with TRBD2. Input material: blood. This sequence originates from a girl between 10 and 17 years old with multiple sclerosis. CDR3 nucleotide sequence: TGTGCCAGCAGCATTCTAGCGGTTACCCAAGAGACCCAGTACTTC. This sequence encodes CASSILAVTQETQYF.